The next 22 T cell receptor beta chains were all read from a single sample in a study of blood T cell repertoires in COVID-19. Clones were read by immunoSEQ multiplex PCR, and TCRdb kept only the in-frame ones, dropping some. The sample holds more than 95,000 clones, around two thirds seen once. Sequencing was performed on peripheral blood. The receptors stem from a woman between 65 and 79 years old with acute or convalescent COVID-19.

The V call is TRBV19, the J call TRBJ1-1; a weak D match, TRBD1 (5 bases). The CDR3 covers 16 residues. Germline V gene data show CDR1 as LNHDA and CDR2 as SQIVND (reference sequence). Trimming pared 1 base from V and 4 bases from J, leaving 16 bases between. The CDR3 region has the DNA TGTGCCAGTAGTATAGTCGGGGCGCGGGGGAGCACTGAAGCTTTCTTT. Translation: CASSIVGARGSTEAFF.

The rearrangement links TRBV6-5 to TRBJ1-5; maybe TRBD1 (6 bases). V was cut by 7 bases and J by 4 bases, with 14 bases left in between. In germline, CDR1 is MNHEY, CDR2 SVGAGI. The CDR3 is 14 residues long. In nucleotides, the CDR3 is TGTGCCAGCATTCGTGGGGGCGAAAATCAGCCCCAGCATTTT. Protein product: CASIRGGENQPQHF.

The chain combines TRBV21-1 with TRBJ2-7; the table names TRBD1, a call not compared with the DNA. TRBV21-1 counts as a pseudogene. The length of the CDR3 is 13 residues. The CDR3 nucleotides read TGTGCCAGCACGGGCAGGGATTCCTACGAGCAGTACTTC. Amino acid sequence: CASTGRDSYEQYF.

This clone was detected only a few times. This sequence joins TRBV19 and TRBJ2-1, with TRBD1 as a possible D gene (6 bases). This CDR3 has 14 amino acids. Trimming cost V 1 base and J 9 bases, with 13 bases left between them. The V gene's germline CDR1 is LNHDA and CDR2 SQIVND (reference sequence). In DNA, the CDR3 is TGTGCCAGTAGTATAGGTCAGGGGAGCCTTGAGCAGTTCTTC. It codes for CASSIGQGSLEQFF.

This rearrangement joins TRBV28 to TRBJ2-1; 7 bases match TRBD2. Germline V gene sequence: CDR1 MDHEN, CDR2 SYDVKM. This CDR3 region has 16 residues. Trimming took 2 bases from V and 3 from J; bases not matched to a gene: 7. The CDR3 nucleotides read TGTGCCAGCAGTTTACGGGGCGGGACTAACTACAATGAGCAGTTCTTC. Protein: CASSLRGGTNYNEQFF.

This clone was picked up a small number of times. The chain couples TRBV28 to TRBJ1-6; 9 positions agree with TRBD1. The ends lost 5 bases at V and 5 bases at J; junction bases unmatched: 4. The germline CDR1 and CDR2 sequences are MDHEN and SYDVKM. CDR3 size: 15 residues. The CDR3 coding sequence is TGTGCCAGCAGTCCGACAGGGGGAAATAATTCACCCCTCCACTTT. Its translation is CASSPTGGNNSPLHF.

This chain uses TRBV3-1 (or the pseudogene TRBV3-2) with TRBJ1-3, with D possibly being TRBD1 (6 bases). The V and J ends lost 5 bases and 3 bases respectively, with 14 bases between them. The CDR3 sequence is 15 residues long. Germline V CDR1 and CDR2: LGHDT, YNNKEL (reference sequence). The CDR3 here is CASSSNRDGGNTIYF. CDR3 coding DNA: TGTGCCAGCAGCTCAAACAGGGATGGTGGAAACACCATATATTTT.

This clone was detected only once. V is TRBV19 and J is TRBJ1-2; 8 positions match TRBD1. The V gene's germline CDR1 is LNHDA and CDR2 SQIVND (reference sequence). Trimming took 6 bases from V and 0 from J; bases not matched to a gene: 9. The CDR3 is 16 amino acids. The CDR3 nucleotides read TGTGCCAGTAGCCCTAATCGGGACAGGCCTAACTATGGCTACACCTTC. It codes for CASSPNRDRPNYGYTF.

This clone occurred a few times. The J gene is TRBJ1-2, the V gene TRBV9; TRBD1 agrees at 10 bases. The CDR3 loop spans 16 amino acids. Germline V gene data show CDR1 as SGDLS and CDR2 as YYNGEE. With 2 bases clipped from V and 4 bases from J, the junction kept 8 bases outside the gene matches. The CDR3: CASSVGGTGVGYGYTF. The CDR3 region has the DNA TGTGCCAGCAGCGTCGGGGGGACAGGGGTCGGCTATGGCTACACCTTC.

This clone was seen many times. The chain uses TRBV10-2 and TRBJ2-1, with 12 bases matching TRBD2. V gave up 5 bases and J gave up 7 bases; unmatched junction bases: 12. CDR1 and CDR2 (germline): WSHSY, SAAADI. This CDR3 contains 17 residues. The CDR3 DNA follows: TGCGCCAGCAGTTCTAGCGGGGGGGCTTTCCGAGGGAATGAGCAGTTCTTC. Translation gives CASSSSGGAFRGNEQFF.

The V call is TRBV12-3 or TRBV12-4, the J call TRBJ1-1; D gene unclear. This CDR3 is 13 amino acids long. V was shortened by 7 bases and J by 1 base, with 10 bases between the two germline ends. The CDR3 is CASTNGENTEAFF. In nucleotides, the CDR3 is TGTGCCAGCACGAACGGGGAGAACACTGAAGCTTTCTTT.

V gene TRBV28 combines with J gene TRBJ2-4, with TRBD2 as a possible D gene (5 bases). The CDR3 totals 14 residues. The V end was cut by 5 bases, the J end by 4 bases, with 12 bases between. CDR1 MDHEN and CDR2 SYDVKM come from the germline V gene. This CDR3 is CASSPGGLKNIQYF. Written as DNA, the CDR3 is TGTGCCAGCAGTCCCGGCGGGCTAAAAAACATTCAGTACTTC.

This clone was detected a few times. The V call is TRBV19, the J call TRBJ2-1; TRBD2 matches at 8 bases. Trimming at V came to 2 bases and at J to 2 bases, leaving 2 bases not matched to a gene. The CDR3 covers 15 residues. Per the germline V gene, CDR1 is LNHDA and CDR2 is SQIVND (reference sequence). In DNA, the CDR3 is TGTGCCAGTAGTATACGGGGGGGAGCCTACAATGAGCAGTTCTTC. The encoded protein is CASSIRGGAYNEQFF. The full variable domain, its missing parts supplied by reference TRBV19 and TRBJ2-1, is DGGITQSPKYLFRKEGQNVTLSCEQNLNHDAMYWYRQDPGQGLRLIYYSQIVNDFQKGDIAEGYSVSREKKESFPLTVTSAQKNPTAFYLCASSIRGGAYNEQFFGPGTRLTVL.

In its sample, this clone was seen a few times. The chain links TRBV6-1 to TRBJ2-7; D is perhaps TRBD2 (5 bases). There are 14 residues in the CDR3. V lost 3 bases and J lost 0, with 9 bases in between. Per the germline V gene, CDR1 is MNHNS and CDR2 is SASEGT. The DNA of the CDR3 is TGTGCCAGCAGTGACCCAGGACTCTCCTACGAGCAGTACTTC. Translating gives CASSDPGLSYEQYF.

This rearrangement joins TRBV5-1 to TRBJ2-3; 7 nucleotides match TRBD2. Germline V gives CDR1 SGHRS, CDR2 YFSETQ. The CDR3 has 15 residues. Germline trimming cut 0 bases from V and 6 bases from J; bases unmatched to any gene: 7. In DNA form, the CDR3 reads TGCGCCAGCAGCTTGGTTGGACTAGGACTGGATACGCAGTATTTT. It translates to CASSLVGLGLDTQYF.

The chain is built from TRBV19 and TRBJ1-2; D is unresolved. Germline CDR1 reads LNHDA; CDR2 reads SQIVND (reference sequence). The CDR3 runs to 14 residues. V lost 4 bases and J lost 8, with 17 bases in between. CDR3 coding DNA: TGTGCCAGTAGTACCGGGGAGGGCCTAGGAGGCTACACCTTC. This encodes CASSTGEGLGGYTF.

This clone was observed a single time. This sample includes further DNA sequences coding for the same CDR3. The chain joins TRBV10-3 to TRBJ1-5, with D possibly matching TRBD1 (6 bases). Trimming stripped 2 bases from V and 3 bases from J, with 8 bases between. The germline V gene encodes CDR1 ENHRY and CDR2 SYGVKD. CDR3 length: 14 residues. The CDR3 bases are TGTGCCATCAGTGAGGACAGGAACAATCAGCCCCAGCATTTT. This codes for CAISEDRNNQPQHF.

The chain uses TRBV29-1 and TRBJ1-5, with D tentatively TRBD1 (5 bases). Trimming pared 5 bases from V and 2 bases from J, leaving 16 bases between. There are 15 residues in the CDR3. Per the germline V gene, CDR1 is SQVTM and CDR2 is ANQGSEA. The CDR3 loop is CSVFVGGEGNQPQHF. CDR3 bases: TGCAGCGTTTTTGTGGGAGGGGAGGGCAATCAGCCCCAGCATTTT.

This clone has more than one count but fewer than ten. The chain uses TRBV10-3 and TRBJ2-1; maybe TRBD2 (6 bases). This CDR3 region has 14 residues. Germline V lookup: CDR1 ENHRY, CDR2 SYGVKD. V lost 2 bases and J 6 bases, leaving 11 bases between the germline ends. The CDR3 reads CAISETTGVNEQFF. The CDR3 coding sequence is TGTGCCATCAGTGAGACAACGGGGGTCAATGAGCAGTTCTTC.

V and J are TRBV11-2 and TRBJ1-1; a possible D gene is TRBD1 (5 bases). The CDR3 runs 13 residues. Trimming stripped 3 bases from V and 5 bases from J, with 10 bases between. CDR1 and CDR2 from the germline V gene are SGHAT and FQNNGV. CDR3 amino acids: CASSFQGGTEAFF. The CDR3 coding sequence is TGTGCCAGCAGCTTTCAGGGAGGGACTGAAGCTTTCTTT. The full variable domain, completed using reference TRBV11-2 and TRBJ1-1, is EAGVAQSPRYKIIEKRQSVAFWCNPISGHATLYWYQQILGQGPKLLIQFQNNGVVDDSQLPKDRFSAERLKGVDSTLKIQPAKLEDSAVYLCASSFQGGTEAFFGQGTRLTVV.

The V and J genes are TRBV27 and TRBJ2-7; 8 bases match TRBD1. The ends lost 5 bases at V and 3 bases at J; junction bases unmatched: 3. This CDR3 contains 13 residues. The V gene's germline CDR1 is MNHEY and CDR2 SMNVEV (reference sequence). The CDR3 loop is CASSRGTGYEQYF. Written as DNA, the CDR3 is TGTGCCAGCAGTCGGGGGACAGGCTACGAGCAGTACTTC.

This chain connects TRBV9 to TRBJ2-7, with 13 bases that match TRBD2. CDR1 and CDR2 (germline): SGDLS, YYNGEE. This CDR3 spans 19 amino acids. V trimming: 0 bases; J trimming: 7 bases; junction bases outside the gene matches: 16. The CDR3 loop is CASSVDGTSGVVGGREQYF. CDR3 sequence (DNA): TGTGCCAGCAGCGTAGATGGGACTAGCGGGGTGGTGGGTGGACGGGAGCAGTACTTC.